The source of this TCR beta chain is a study of cytomegalovirus exposure and HLA in healthy donors. PCR was performed using 60 Vbeta and 13 Jbeta primers. Some clones are missing from TCRdb's copy, which holds only in-frame ones; the method was immunoSEQ multiplex PCR. This table holds approximately 30,000 clones, 35% to 50% found once. This clone was detected a few times. Its matching antigen is unknown. Study conclusions and caveats: As a later analysis showed, several of the most significant clusters appeared to be linked to common viral pathogens. CMV antigen specificity was confirmed in vitro for a few CMV-associated chains. Most subjects had HLA-A and HLA-B alleles reportedly predicted accurately by TCR beta sequences.

The sequence came from a woman aged 45 to 65 in good health and CMV-seronegative. The specimen sequenced was PBMCs.

CDR3: CASSASPAETQYF. CDR3 DNA sequence: TGTGCCAGCAGCGCTAGCCCAGCGGAGACCCAGTACTTC. J is TRBJ2-5 and V is TRBV6-1; the D gene is possibly TRBD2 (5 bases). This CDR3 is 13 amino acids long. V dropped 6 bases and J dropped 5 bases, with 13 bases sitting between them. In germline, CDR1 is MNHNS, CDR2 SASEGT.